The 31 T cell receptor beta chains given below trace back to one sample, sequenced in a study of cytomegalovirus exposure and HLA in healthy donors. With 60 Vbeta and 13 Jbeta primers, the PCR was carried out. TCRdb keeps only in-frame clones here, not all; method: immunoSEQ multiplex PCR. The profile covers 170,000 or so clones, with roughly four fifths appearing a single time and around 1.5% taken by the ten largest. Input material: PBMCs. The receptors stem from a man over 45 in good health and CMV-seronegative.

This chain connects TRBV20-1 to TRBJ2-3; TRBD2 is a possible D gene (5 bases). CDR3 size: 11 residues. V was pared by 7 bases and J by 3 bases, with 8 bases between. From germline, CDR1 is DFQATT and CDR2 SNEGSKA (reference sequence). DNA for the CDR3: TGCAGTGGAGGCGGGACAGATACGCAGTATTTT. Encoded protein: CSGGGTDTQYF.

The CDR3 reads CASSQSSWGANEKLFF. CDR3 bases: TGCGCCAGCAGTCAATCGTCTTGGGGAGCTAATGAAAAACTGTTTTTT. V and J are TRBV23-1 and TRBJ1-4; D ambiguous. TRBV23-1 is reported as an ORF; its role is uncertain. With 0 bases removed from V and 3 bases from J, the gap between germline ends came to 11 bases. There are 16 residues in the CDR3.

This clone showed up just a few times. Relative to the germline gene, one junction end is altered; a read error may explain this. The chain links TRBV7-9 to TRBJ1-6; TRBD1 agrees at 9 bases. CDR1 SEHNR and CDR2 FQNEAQ come from the germline V gene (reference sequence). This CDR3 region has 16 residues. In nucleotides, the CDR3 is TGTTCCAGCAGCGCCTACAGGGGGCGTCGAAATTCACCCCTCCACTTT. Protein sequence: CSSSAYRGRRNSPLHF.

As concerns this clone: Other DNA sequences within the sample encode an identical CDR3. V and J are TRBV18 and TRBJ2-7, with a weak D call TRBD2 (6 bases). Germline lookup yields CDR1 KGHSH and CDR2 LQKENI. This CDR3 has 13 residues. Trimming removed 0 bases at V and 3 bases at J, with 6 bases between. The CDR3 loop reads CASSPPSGYEQYF. In nucleotides, the CDR3 is TGTGCCAGCTCACCACCTAGCGGCTACGAGCAGTACTTC. Variable domain in full (rest from reference TRBV18 and TRBJ2-7): NAGVMQNPRHLVRRRGQEARLRCSPMKGHSHVYWYRQLPEEGLKFMVYLQKENIIDESGMPKERFSAEFPKEGPSILRIQQVVRGDSAAYFCASSPPSGYEQYFGPGTRLTVT.

The chain carries TRBV2 and TRBJ1-2, with 9 bases that match TRBD1. V was clipped by 9 bases and J by 2 bases; unmatched bases: 4. From germline, CDR1 is SNHLY and CDR2 FYNNEI. This CDR3 comprises 13 residues. The CDR3, as DNA: TGTGCCAGACAGGGGGCAGGCAACTATGGCTACACCTTC. Translating gives CARQGAGNYGYTF.

The chain uses TRBV28 and TRBJ2-5; TRBD1 agrees at 8 bases. J was trimmed by 2 bases and V by 4 bases; bases with no gene match: 12. Germline V lookup: CDR1 MDHEN, CDR2 SYDVKM. The CDR3 runs to 17 residues. CDR3 coding DNA: TGTGCCAGCAGTTCAGCGAACGCAGGGGGCCAGCAAGAGACCCAGTACTTC. Amino acids: CASSSANAGGQQETQYF.

This chain links TRBV9 with TRBJ2-5, with D possibly being TRBD1 (5 bases). Germline-derived CDR1 and CDR2 are SGDLS and YYNGEE. The ends were cut back, 2 bases at V and 4 bases at J, with 18 bases in the middle. The CDR3 is 16 residues long. The DNA for the CDR3 is TGTGCCAGCAGCGTTGGTGGGGCAGGAAAGGGAGAGACCCAGTACTTC. This translates into CASSVGGAGKGETQYF.

The rearrangement joins TRBV28 to TRBJ1-2, with D hard to call. Germline V gene data show CDR1 as MDHEN and CDR2 as SYDVKM. The CDR3 consists of 12 residues. Trimming shortened V by 6 bases and J by 5 bases, and 10 bases separated the two germline ends. The CDR3 nucleotides are TGTGCCAGCAGAACGGCGGCTTATGGCTACACCTTC. Translated, it gives CASRTAAYGYTF.

The chain combines TRBV5-5 with TRBJ2-1; D may be TRBD2 (6 bases). CDR1 is SGHKS, CDR2 YYEKEE, per germline (reference sequence). CDR3 length: 15 amino acids. With 4 bases removed from V and 3 bases from J, the gap between germline ends came to 14 bases. In nucleotides, the CDR3 is TGTGCCAGCAGCCCGCACGGCGGGAACTACAATGAGCAGTTCTTC. Amino acids: CASSPHGGNYNEQFF.

V usage is TRBV25-1 and J usage is TRBJ2-5; 8 bases align to TRBD1. Germline CDR1 is MGHDK and CDR2 is SYGVNS. The CDR3 consists of 15 residues. The junction had 9 bases not matched to a gene; V was cut back by 4 bases and J by 5 bases. The DNA for the CDR3 is TGTGCCAGCAGTGGCGACAGGGGAATCGCGGAGACCCAGTACTTC. This codes for CASSGDRGIAETQYF.

This chain connects TRBV6-5 to TRBJ2-7; TRBD2 might be the D (5 bases). The germline V gene has CDR1 MNHEY and CDR2 SVGAGI. Trimming took off 2 bases at V and 7 bases at J, with 15 bases between the two ends. The CDR3 loop spans 14 amino acids. The DNA for the CDR3 is TGTGCCAGCAGTTACGGTATATCTAGCAGGGAGCAGTACTTC. Translated, it gives CASSYGISSREQYF.

The chain uses TRBV7-8 and TRBJ2-5, with 8 positions matching TRBD1. CDR1 is SGHVS, CDR2 FQNEAQ, per germline. There are 14 residues in the CDR3. The V segment lost 1 base and the J segment 5 bases; nucleotides outside the gene matches: 3. For the CDR3, the DNA is TGTGCCAGCAGCTTAGGGACAGGGTTGGAGACCCAGTACTTC. Protein: CASSLGTGLETQYF.

J is TRBJ1-1 and V is TRBV11-2; D might be TRBD1 (5 bases). The CDR3 is made up of 15 amino acids. Germline-derived CDR1 and CDR2 are SGHAT and FQNNGV. Trimming shortened V by 5 bases and J by 1 base, and 14 bases separated the two germline ends. The CDR3 DNA follows: TGTGCCAGCAGCCCCAAAGGGAGGGGGAACACTGAAGCTTTCTTT. The encoded protein is CASSPKGRGNTEAFF.

The gene calls are TRBV4-1 and TRBJ1-2; D unresolved. This CDR3 comprises 16 residues. Germline CDR1 MGHRA, CDR2 YSYEKL. Trimming shortened V by 1 base and J by 7 bases, and 19 bases separated the two germline ends. The CDR3 DNA is TGCGCCAGCAGCCAAGGGTGGGGTGGGAGCGGAAGTGGCTACACCTTC. Residues: CASSQGWGGSGSGYTF.

V gene TRBV2 combines with J gene TRBJ2-7; D perhaps matches TRBD1 (6 bases). Germline V CDR1 and CDR2: SNHLY, FYNNEI. This CDR3 contains 12 residues. V was shortened by 7 bases and J by 3 bases, with 10 bases between the two germline ends. The CDR3 bases are TGTGCCAGCATTCTCAGGGGCTACGAGCAGTACTTC. Amino acids: CASILRGYEQYF. The entire variable domain, with the rest obtained from reference TRBV2 and TRBJ2-7, is as follows: EPEVTQTPSHQVTQMGQEVILRCVPISNHLYFYWYRQILGQKVEFLVSFYNNEISEKSEIFDDQFSVERPDGSNFTLKIRSTKLEDSAMYFCASILRGYEQYFGPGTRLTVT.

The chain uses TRBV7-2 and TRBJ2-7, with 9 bases aligning to TRBD1. Losses at the gene ends were 3 bases for V and 2 bases for J; bases not matched to a gene: 14. This CDR3 spans 18 amino acids. Germline assignment: CDR1 SGHTA and CDR2 FQGNSA. This CDR3 reads CASSFIRDREGVTYEQYF. The DNA for the CDR3 is TGTGCCAGCAGCTTCATCCGGGACAGGGAAGGAGTTACCTACGAGCAGTACTTC.

This chain connects TRBV6-5 to TRBJ2-5; a possible D gene is TRBD1 (6 bases). V gave up 5 bases and J gave up 5 bases, with 9 bases separating them. Germline V gives CDR1 MNHEY, CDR2 SVGAGI. The CDR3 is 12 amino acids. The CDR3 loop is CASSTRGETQYF. CDR3 nucleotides: TGTGCCAGCAGTACCAGGGGTGAGACCCAGTACTTC.

The V call is TRBV7-8, the J call TRBJ1-1; 8 nucleotides agree with TRBD1. The J segment lost 1 base and the V segment lost 3 bases, leaving 7 bases of the junction unmatched. The CDR3 spans 16 residues. Germline values: CDR1 SGHVS, CDR2 FQNEAQ. The chain's CDR3 is CASSFGQGGRNTEAFF. The CDR3, as DNA: TGTGCCAGCAGCTTCGGACAGGGTGGGAGGAACACTGAAGCTTTCTTT.

This clone was observed a handful of times. V usage is TRBV10-3 and J usage is TRBJ1-4; no reliable D call. There are 15 residues in the CDR3. Per the germline V gene, CDR1 is ENHRY and CDR2 is SYGVKD. V lost 0 bases and J 8 bases, leaving 13 bases between the germline ends. CDR3 nucleotides: TGTGCCATCAGTGAGTCTGGCGGGTTAAGGGAAAAACTGTTTTTT. It specifies CAISESGGLREKLFF.

The V and J genes are TRBV7-2 and TRBJ2-7; TRBD2 matches at 8 bases. V trimming: 2 bases; J trimming: 10 bases; junction bases outside the gene matches: 7. This CDR3 spans 13 amino acids. Germline loops: CDR1 SGHTA, CDR2 FQGNSA. CDR3 bases: TGTGCCAGCAGCTTATATGGCGGGGGGTCACAGTACTTC. Encoded protein: CASSLYGGGSQYF.

The V and J genes are TRBV7-6 and TRBJ2-3, with 7 bases lining up with TRBD1. The germline V gene encodes CDR1 SGHVS and CDR2 FNYEAQ. This CDR3 is built from 15 residues. The ends lost 3 bases at V and 5 bases at J; junction bases unmatched: 8. The CDR3 loop reads CASSLVPGGVDTQYF. The CDR3 DNA reads TGTGCCAGCAGCTTGGTCCCAGGGGGAGTAGATACGCAGTATTTT.

This clone was picked up one time. The chain is built from TRBV4-3 and TRBJ1-1; TRBD1 matches at 9 bases. In germline, CDR1 is LGHNA, CDR2 YSLEER. The V and J ends lost 5 bases and 4 bases, in that order; junction bases with no gene match: 5. This CDR3 is built from 14 residues. DNA of the CDR3: TGCGCCAGCAGCAAGGGGACAGGGACCACTGAAGCTTTCTTT. This encodes CASSKGTGTTEAFF.

The gene calls are TRBV28 and TRBJ1-2; 7 bases match TRBD1. The CDR3 is made up of 17 amino acids. V shed 8 bases and J 7 bases; nucleotides not matched to a gene: 22. The V gene's germline CDR1 is MDHEN and CDR2 SYDVKM. The CDR3 loop reads CASYVVGQGVRVGGYTF. CDR3 DNA: TGTGCCAGCTACGTGGTGGGGCAGGGGGTTCGAGTTGGTGGCTACACCTTC.

V is TRBV6-1 and J is TRBJ2-1, with D perhaps matching TRBD1 (6 bases). Germline V gene lookup returns CDR1 MNHNS and CDR2 SASEGT. The length of the CDR3 is 14 residues. V lost 7 bases and J 7 bases, leaving 17 bases between the germline ends. The CDR3 DNA sequence: TGTGCCAGCACCCTGAGGGTGGGACAAAATGAGCAGTTCTTC. The encoded protein is CASTLRVGQNEQFF.

This chain connects TRBV7-2 to TRBJ2-5, with 8 bases aligning to TRBD2. CDR1 is SGHTA, CDR2 FQGNSA, per germline. Trimming at V came to 0 bases and at J to 5 bases, leaving 2 bases not matched to a gene. The CDR3 is 14 amino acids. The CDR3: CASSLAGLAETQYF. For the CDR3, the DNA is TGTGCCAGCAGCTTAGCAGGACTAGCTGAGACCCAGTACTTC.

The rearrangement uses TRBV6-5 and TRBJ1-1; a possible D gene is TRBD1 (6 bases). V lost 1 base and J lost 0, with 12 bases in between. The CDR3 consists of 16 residues. Germline CDR1 reads MNHEY; CDR2 reads SVGAGI. The chain's CDR3 is CASSYWRTAVNTEAFF. The CDR3, as DNA: TGTGCCAGCAGTTACTGGAGGACAGCAGTGAACACTGAAGCTTTCTTT.

This clone showed up just a few times. This chain connects TRBV5-1 to TRBJ1-4; unclear D gene. CDR1 is SGHRS, CDR2 YFSETQ, per germline. The CDR3 length is 12 residues. Trimming pared 2 bases from V and 8 bases from J, leaving 7 bases between. The CDR3 reads CASSFPGEKLFF. In DNA form, the CDR3 reads TGCGCCAGCAGCTTCCCGGGAGAAAAACTGTTTTTT.

V usage is TRBV27 and J usage is TRBJ1-6; D may be TRBD1 (6 bases). This CDR3 has 17 residues. Between the trimmed V and J ends, which lost 6 bases and 0 bases, there was a span of 15 bases. Per germline, CDR1 MNHEY and CDR2 SMNVEV (reference sequence). The CDR3 sequence is CASRGQAGVSYNSPLHF. CDR3 DNA sequence: TGTGCCAGCAGGGGACAAGCCGGGGTCTCCTATAATTCACCCCTCCACTTT.

This chain uses TRBV28 with TRBJ1-2; TRBD1 aligns across 9 bases. V lost 4 bases and J lost 1; bases outside the gene matches: 10. This CDR3 contains 17 residues. Germline-derived CDR1 and CDR2 are MDHEN and SYDVKM. The CDR3 spells CASSSGQGLYSNYGYTF. Here the CDR3 DNA reads TGTGCCAGCAGTTCGGGACAGGGATTATATAGTAACTATGGCTACACCTTC.

On this clone itself: One end of the junction fails to match germline, which may point to a read error. DNA for the CDR3: TGTGCCAGCACTTACGCGGGGGCTAGAACTGGAAACACCATATATTTT. Translated, it gives CASTYAGARTGNTIYF. The V call is TRBV6-6, the J call TRBJ1-3; a possible D gene is TRBD1 (6 bases). The CDR3 consists of 16 residues. In germline, CDR1 is MNHNY, CDR2 SVGAGI (reference sequence).

In this sample, this clone turned up a few times. V usage is TRBV4-1 and J usage is TRBJ2-7; the D gene is possibly TRBD2 (6 bases). This CDR3 is built from 16 residues. V dropped 4 bases and J dropped 2 bases, with 18 bases sitting between them. Germline CDR1 reads MGHRA; CDR2 reads YSYEKL. This CDR3 reads CASSRKGTGSTYEQYF. The CDR3 DNA sequence: TGCGCCAGCAGCCGAAAAGGAACCGGGAGTACCTACGAGCAGTACTTC.